The 19 T cell receptor beta chains below all came from one sample that was sequenced in a study of technical replicates of blood from four donors. The assay was immunoSEQ multiplex PCR, and TCRdb's table has in-frame clones only and misses some. The repertoire holds tens of thousands of clones, 90% to 95% seen once, with around 4.2% in the top ten. What was sequenced was PBMCs. These receptors were taken from a human donor in good health. Some clones in this sample may be carry-over from other donors' samples.

The rearrangement uses TRBV5-4 and TRBJ1-1; D ambiguous. This CDR3 spans 13 amino acids. The V and J ends lost 4 bases and 1 base respectively, with 8 bases between them. Germline assignment: CDR1 SGHNT and CDR2 YYREEE (reference sequence). The CDR3 DNA is TGTGCCAGCAGCGTCAAGAGGAACACTGAAGCTTTCTTT. Translation: CASSVKRNTEAFF.

The chain uses TRBV27 and TRBJ2-2; D perhaps matches TRBD1 (5 bases). Looked up from germline, CDR1 is MNHEY and CDR2 is SMNVEV (reference sequence). V dropped 4 bases and J dropped 5 bases, with 11 bases sitting between them. This CDR3 spans 14 amino acids. CDR3 DNA: TGTGCCAGCAGTTGGGCAGGGAAAACCGGGGAGCTGTTTTTT. This translates into CASSWAGKTGELFF.

The V and J genes are TRBV6-6 and TRBJ2-7, with 7 bases lining up with TRBD1. The CDR3 consists of 15 residues. Germline V gene sequence: CDR1 MNHNY, CDR2 SVGAGI (reference sequence). V was pared by 0 bases and J by 2 bases, with 4 bases of the junction left unmatched. The DNA of the CDR3 is TGTGCCAGCAGTTACTCGAATGACAGGGCCTACGAGCAGTACTTC. It specifies CASSYSNDRAYEQYF.

The chain links TRBV5-1 to TRBJ2-3, with TRBD1 identical over 7 bases. Germline assignment: CDR1 SGHRS and CDR2 YFSETQ. V shed 4 bases and J 1 base; nucleotides not matched to a gene: 12. The CDR3 is made up of 17 amino acids. CDR3 amino acids: CASSIQPRDRGTDTQYF. CDR3 coding DNA: TGCGCCAGCAGCATACAACCCCGGGACAGAGGCACAGATACGCAGTATTTT.

By share, this clone counts as medium-sized. The rearrangement uses TRBV2 and TRBJ1-3; TRBD1 might be the D (5 bases). This CDR3 comprises 15 residues. V gave up 10 bases and J gave up 0 bases, with 16 bases separating them. Germline lookup yields CDR1 SNHLY and CDR2 FYNNEI. CDR3 residues: CAILDTLNSGNTIYF. In DNA, the CDR3 is TGTGCCATCCTGGACACGTTAAACTCTGGAAACACCATATATTTT. Full variable domain (remainder filled in from reference TRBV2 and TRBJ1-3): EPEVTQTPSHQVTQMGQEVILRCVPISNHLYFYWYRQILGQKVEFLVSFYNNEISEKSEIFDDQFSVERPDGSNFTLKIRSTKLEDSAMYFCAILDTLNSGNTIYFGEGSWLTVV.

The chain couples TRBV5-8 to TRBJ1-1; 8 bases are a match to TRBD1. V was clipped by 7 bases and J by 5 bases; unmatched bases: 13. CDR1 and CDR2 from the germline V gene are SGHTS and YDEGEE. CDR3 length equals 15 residues. CDR3 residues: CASELLGQGGTEAFF. The CDR3 bases are TGTGCCAGCGAACTCTTAGGACAGGGTGGGACTGAAGCTTTCTTT.

The chain carries TRBV6-6 and TRBJ1-2; D is undetermined. The V end lost 7 bases, the J end lost 4 bases, and 16 bases lay between the germline ends. Germline V gene sequence: CDR1 MNHNY, CDR2 SVGAGI (reference sequence). This CDR3 is 14 amino acids long. CDR3 in amino acids: CASIPPGSAYGYTF. The CDR3, as DNA: TGTGCCAGCATCCCGCCCGGGTCGGCCTATGGCTACACCTTC.

The count of this clone is one. The chain recombines TRBV13 with TRBJ2-6, with D unclear. Trimming took off 3 bases at V and 0 bases at J, with 6 bases between the two ends. CDR1 is PRHDT, CDR2 FYEKMQ, per germline (reference sequence). CDR3 size: 15 residues. The CDR3 loop is CASSFSISGANVLTF. The CDR3 DNA reads as TGTGCCAGCAGCTTTTCTATCTCTGGGGCCAACGTCCTGACTTTC.

The chain couples TRBV4-2 to TRBJ1-2, with 10 bases fitting TRBD1. Germline V gives CDR1 LGHNA, CDR2 YNFKEQ. V lost 3 bases and J lost 7; bases outside the gene matches: 17. The CDR3 is made up of 18 amino acids. CDR3 region: CASSHSRLQTGGVGGYTF. CDR3 nucleotide sequence: TGTGCCAGCAGCCACTCAAGATTACAGACAGGGGGCGTGGGTGGCTACACCTTC.

The J gene is TRBJ2-5, the V gene TRBV7-2; 12 positions agree with TRBD2. The CDR3 runs 18 residues. CDR1 is SGHTA, CDR2 FQGNSA, per germline. V dropped 2 bases and J dropped 5; count of bases not matched to a gene: 12. In nucleotides, the CDR3 is TGTGCCAGCAGCTTATTCTTGCTAGCGGGGGGGCAGGGGGAGACCCAGTACTTC. Translation gives CASSLFLLAGGQGETQYF. The full variable domain, rest sourced from reference TRBV7-2 and TRBJ2-5, is GAGVSQSPSNKVTEKGKDVELRCDPISGHTALYWYRQSLGQGLEFLIYFQGNSAPDKSGLPSDRFSAERTGGSVSTLTIQRTQQEDSAVYLCASSLFLLAGGQGETQYFGPGTRLLVL.

Here the CDR3 reads CASSQNGYQETQYF. In DNA, the CDR3 is TGTGCCAGCTCACAGAACGGGTACCAAGAGACCCAGTACTTC. This chain uses TRBV18 with TRBJ2-5; D gene unclear. The CDR3 loop spans 14 amino acids. Trimming removed 4 bases from V and 0 bases from J, with 9 bases in between. Germline V lookup: CDR1 KGHSH, CDR2 LQKENI. The full variable domain, completed using reference TRBV18 and TRBJ2-5, is NAGVMQNPRHLVRRRGQEARLRCSPMKGHSHVYWYRQLPEEGLKFMVYLQKENIIDESGMPKERFSAEFPKEGPSILRIQQVVRGDSAAYFCASSQNGYQETQYFGPGTRLLVL.

The rearrangement links TRBV7-2 to TRBJ2-7; D remains unclear. The length of the CDR3 is 12 residues. Germline values: CDR1 SGHTA, CDR2 FQGNSA. V was shortened by 5 bases and J by 0 bases, with 5 bases between the two germline ends. In nucleotides, the CDR3 is TGTGCCAGCAGCGTGAGCTCCTACGAGCAGTACTTC. It yields the protein CASSVSSYEQYF.

This chain joins TRBV7-3 and TRBJ2-1; 9 bases line up with TRBD1. V shed 5 bases, J shed 7 bases, and the junction held 9 bases outside the gene matches. This CDR3 is 15 amino acids long. The germline gives CDR1 SGHTA, CDR2 FQGTGA. CDR3 in DNA: TGTGCCAGCAGCCCCACTGGACAGGGGCCGAATGAGCAGTTCTTC. It translates to CASSPTGQGPNEQFF.

The chain combines TRBV27 with TRBJ1-2, with 8 bases fitting TRBD1. Germline V gene lookup returns CDR1 MNHEY and CDR2 SMNVEV (reference sequence). The V and J ends lost 5 bases and 6 bases, in that order; junction bases with no gene match: 5. This CDR3 is 13 amino acids long. CDR3 region: CASSHRGKNGYTF. The CDR3 DNA reads TGTGCCAGCAGTCACAGGGGGAAAAATGGCTACACCTTC.

The rearrangement uses TRBV2 and TRBJ1-6; maybe TRBD1 (6 bases). The germline gives CDR1 SNHLY, CDR2 FYNNEI. Trimming pared 4 bases from V and 9 bases from J, leaving 10 bases between. This CDR3 spans 13 amino acids. For the CDR3, the DNA is TGTGCCAGCAGTGGGGACATCTCTTCACCCCTCCACTTT. Translated, it gives CASSGDISSPLHF.

This rearrangement joins TRBV5-4 to TRBJ1-1, with 7 bases identical to TRBD1. Germline V gives CDR1 SGHNT, CDR2 YYREEE (reference sequence). The CDR3 is 16 residues long. Trimming removed 0 bases from V and 1 base from J; junction bases left unmatched: 6. The CDR3 here is CASSLAPGQKNTEAFF. The CDR3 DNA follows: TGTGCCAGCAGCTTGGCTCCGGGACAGAAGAACACTGAAGCTTTCTTT.

The chain recombines TRBV6-1 with TRBJ2-3; maybe TRBD2 (7 bases). The germline CDR1 and CDR2 sequences are MNHNS and SASEGT. The CDR3 is 14 residues long. The V and J ends lost 3 bases and 4 bases respectively, with 11 bases between them. The CDR3 region is CASSEGEGADTQYF. The CDR3 nucleotides read TGTGCCAGCAGTGAGGGGGAGGGGGCAGATACGCAGTATTTT.

The rearrangement uses TRBV5-1 and TRBJ1-3; a weak D match, TRBD1 (6 bases). Germline V gene data show CDR1 as SGHRS and CDR2 as YFSETQ. V was trimmed by 4 bases and J by 0 bases, leaving 8 bases between them. This CDR3 region has 14 residues. CDR3 in DNA: TGCGCCAGCAGCCCACAGGGCTCTGGAAACACCATATATTTT. The encoded protein is CASSPQGSGNTIYF.

This clone was picked up one time. The chain employs TRBV7-9 and TRBJ2-5; TRBD2 matches 9 bases. The CDR3 sequence is 15 residues long. V lost 5 bases, J lost 4 bases, and 8 bases stayed unmatched. The V gene's germline CDR1 is SEHNR and CDR2 FQNEAQ (reference sequence). CDR3 in amino acids: CASSPYAGGPETQYF. The CDR3 DNA reads as TGTGCCAGCAGCCCATATGCGGGAGGGCCAGAGACCCAGTACTTC.